The 10 T cell receptor beta chains below all came from one sample that was sequenced in a study of blood T cell repertoires in COVID-19. Generated by immunoSEQ multiplex PCR, the TCRdb table keeps only in-frame clones and is missing some. The sample records around 26,000 clones, 70% to 90% being singletons. What was sequenced was peripheral blood. The receptor source for this set is a woman in her 70s with COVID-19, enrolled during active disease.

This clone turned up a few times. The chain has TRBV19 and TRBJ1-2, with TRBD1 identical over 9 bases. Germline assignment: CDR1 LNHDA and CDR2 SQIVND (reference sequence). The CDR3 contains 15 residues. V trimming: 3 bases; J trimming: 6 bases; junction bases outside the gene matches: 8. CDR3 DNA: TGTGCCAGTAGTATTGGACAGGGGACTCTTCATGGCTACACCTTC. Translated: CASSIGQGTLHGYTF.

This clone was recorded only once. The CDR3 region is CASSRTPGQGAYNEQFF. CDR3 coding DNA: TGTGCCAGCAGCCGAACCCCGGGACAGGGGGCCTACAATGAGCAGTTCTTC. The chain recombines TRBV7-3 with TRBJ2-1, with 11 bases lining up with TRBD1. This CDR3 is 17 amino acids long. Germline V gene sequence: CDR1 SGHTA, CDR2 FQGTGA. V was clipped by 5 bases and J by 2 bases; unmatched bases: 8.

The chain links TRBV7-6 to TRBJ1-3, with D possibly matching TRBD1 (6 bases). The CDR3 contains 15 residues. V was cut by 5 bases and J by 2 bases, with 13 bases left in between. Per the germline V gene, CDR1 is SGHVS and CDR2 is FNYEAQ. The CDR3 region is CASSPTQGTGNTIYF. DNA of the CDR3: TGTGCCAGCAGCCCCACGCAGGGGACTGGAAACACCATATATTTT.

The V gene is TRBV19, the J gene TRBJ1-5; 7 bases fit TRBD1. Germline-derived CDR1 and CDR2 are LNHDA and SQIVND (reference sequence). Trimming removed 9 bases from V and 4 bases from J; junction bases left unmatched: 12. The CDR3 loop spans 15 amino acids. CDR3 residues: CASNPGGTGNQPQHF. The CDR3 nucleotides are TGTGCCAGCAACCCAGGGGGAACAGGGAATCAGCCCCAGCATTTT.

DNA for the CDR3: TGCGCCAGCAGGGAATTCGCGGGAGGGCCCCGTGCGGAGCAGTTCTTC. This encodes CASREFAGGPRAEQFF. The chain links TRBV4-1 to TRBJ2-1, with 9 bases lining up with TRBD2. The V and J ends lost 6 bases and 10 bases, in that order; junction bases with no gene match: 16. This CDR3 is 16 amino acids long. The germline V gene encodes CDR1 MGHRA and CDR2 YSYEKL.

The genes are TRBV11-3 and TRBJ2-1; 13 bases are shared with TRBD2. V was pared by 5 bases and J by 10 bases, with 2 bases of the junction left unmatched. The CDR3 covers 13 residues. The germline gives CDR1 SGHNT, CDR2 YENEEA. This chain's CDR3 is CASSPGLAGEQFF. The CDR3 DNA reads TGTGCCAGCAGCCCGGGACTAGCGGGAGAGCAGTTCTTC.

The V and J genes are TRBV24-1 and TRBJ2-5; D not certain. Trimming removed 3 bases at V and 5 bases at J, with 9 bases between. The CDR3 spans 13 residues. Germline assignment: CDR1 KGHDR and CDR2 SFDVKD. As DNA, the CDR3 is TGTGCCACCAGTGATACAGCCGTGGAGACCCAGTACTTC. This sequence encodes CATSDTAVETQYF.

The chain employs TRBV7-3 and TRBJ1-1, with D unclear. The CDR3 covers 14 residues. Trimming cost V 6 bases and J 3 bases, with 14 bases left between them. The V gene's germline CDR1 is SGHTA and CDR2 FQGTGA. The CDR3 loop is CASSLRFRDTEAFF. The DNA of the CDR3 is TGTGCCAGCAGTCTCAGGTTCAGAGACACTGAAGCTTTCTTT.

This rearrangement joins TRBV7-9 to TRBJ2-7; TRBD2 might be the D (7 bases). Germline V gives CDR1 SEHNR, CDR2 FQNEAQ (reference sequence). V lost 8 bases, J lost 5 bases, and 22 bases lay in between. The CDR3 loop spans 15 amino acids. The CDR3 loop is CASGGGGAQDHEQYF. CDR3 sequence (DNA): TGTGCCAGCGGCGGAGGGGGGGCCCAAGACCACGAGCAGTACTTC.

This rearrangement joins TRBV5-6 to TRBJ2-1, with a tentative D call TRBD1 (6 bases). Trimming took 4 bases from V and 12 from J, leaving 20 bases between them. This CDR3 region has 14 residues. In germline, CDR1 is SGHDT, CDR2 YYEEEE. This chain's CDR3 is CASSTGQRVGGQFF. DNA for the CDR3: TGTGCCAGCAGCACCGGACAGCGAGTCGGTGGGCAGTTCTTC.